The subject of this entry is one T cell receptor beta chain. Authors' data handling: Reference gene primer amplification yielded estimated nucleated cell counts. Only in-frame clones appear in the TCRdb table, and some are missing; sequencing was by immunoSEQ multiplex PCR. The V and J calls and the clone size are those of that table, but D and trimming were determined from the DNA. Here the sample spans some 130,000 clones, around 89% being singletons. This sample is part of a study of blood T cell repertoires in COVID-19. Background on the study: PBMCs, B-cell-depleted T cells, or T cells provided the cDNA or gDNA that made up the material.

Germline values: CDR1 SGHRS, CDR2 YFSETQ. The CDR3 extends over 16 amino acids. The ends lost 4 bases at V and 0 bases at J; junction bases unmatched: 6. This sequence joins TRBV5-1 and TRBJ1-3, with 8 bases lining up with TRBD1. The origin of this receptor is a man aged 60-69 years with COVID-19, enrolled during active disease. The sequenced sample was peripheral blood. CDR3 residues: CASSGGTGNSGNTIYF. The CDR3 bases are TGCGCCAGCAGCGGCGGGACAGGAAACTCTGGAAACACCATATATTTT.